This T cell receptor (beta chain) was recovered during a study of blood T cell repertoires in COVID-19. Study summary: Samples came from the United States, Italy and Spain, spanning acute and convalescent COVID-19.

Germline CDR1 MNHEY, CDR2 SVGEGT. The length of the CDR3 is 14 residues. V was clipped by 6 bases and J by 2 bases, with 14 bases between them. Per the study methods: Amplified reference gene primers provided the basis for estimating nucleated cell counts. Profiled with immunoSEQ multiplex PCR; TCRdb holds only in-frame clones, not every one. The V and J calls and clone size were taken over from that table, and D and trimming were inferred from the DNA. This table holds more than 200,000 clones, more than 80% found once. Sequences were obtained from peripheral blood. J is TRBJ2-7 and V is TRBV6-2 or TRBV6-3; a possible D gene is TRBD2 (6 bases). The origin of this receptor is a man aged 25 to 45 with COVID-19, enrolled during active disease. The CDR3 region has the DNA TGTGCCAGCAGCCGCCCGGGACTTCCCTACGAGCAGTACTTC. Its protein is CASSRPGLPYEQYF.